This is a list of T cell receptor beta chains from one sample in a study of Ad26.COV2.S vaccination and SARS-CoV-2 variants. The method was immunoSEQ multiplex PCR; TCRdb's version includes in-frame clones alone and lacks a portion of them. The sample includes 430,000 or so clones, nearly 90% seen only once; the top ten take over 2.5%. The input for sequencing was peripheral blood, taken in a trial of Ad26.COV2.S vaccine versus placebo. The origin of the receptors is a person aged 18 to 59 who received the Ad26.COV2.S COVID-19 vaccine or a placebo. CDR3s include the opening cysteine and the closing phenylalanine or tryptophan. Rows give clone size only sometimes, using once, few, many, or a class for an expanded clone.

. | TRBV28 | CASMGADTLNIQYF
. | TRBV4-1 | CASSQPLSGSQNIQYF
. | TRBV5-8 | CASSFGSNRNNEQFF
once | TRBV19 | CASRKGTAGGPYNEQFF
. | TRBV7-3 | CASSLNLGVTEAFF
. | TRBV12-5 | CASGFPTEPVNEQFF
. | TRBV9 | CASSGLAGAVTGELFF
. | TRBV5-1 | CASSSLLAGDNEQFF
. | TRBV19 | CASTPPGTNIQYF
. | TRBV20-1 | CSARYTDTQYF
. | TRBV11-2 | CASSQIPGRETQYF
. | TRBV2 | CASSRQGSSYEQYF
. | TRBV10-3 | CAITAGEGIPEAFF
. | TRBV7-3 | CASSLGSEPSYEQYF
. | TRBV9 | CASSPREGEWGYTF
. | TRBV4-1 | CASSHRQAMNTEAFF
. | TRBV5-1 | CASSVQGVAEAFF
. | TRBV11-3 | CASSSLAGGDNEQFF
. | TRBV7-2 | CASSLEDRRAQHF
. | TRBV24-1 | CATSDFNRDNEQFF
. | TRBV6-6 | CASSYSYISMNTEAFF
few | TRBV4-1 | CASSHSPRDRHNSPLHF
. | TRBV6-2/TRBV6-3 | CASSYYPDYTEAFF
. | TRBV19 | CASSIRTGPNEKLFF
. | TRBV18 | CASSLRGQRHEKLFF
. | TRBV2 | CASEEGVNTEAFF
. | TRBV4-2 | CASSQDWLQSSGANVLTF
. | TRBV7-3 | CASSSPAGELFF
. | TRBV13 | CASSLGDNTYEQYF
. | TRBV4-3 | CASSQDRAGGNEQFF
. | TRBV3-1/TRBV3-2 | CASSLTGDQPQHF
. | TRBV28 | CASSLQSSYNEQFF
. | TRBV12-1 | CASNKGLEYEQYF
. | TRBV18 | CASSPTGIYYNEQFF
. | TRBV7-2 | CASSSRTGRNEKLFF
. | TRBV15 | CATSIRAAATNEKLFF
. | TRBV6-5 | CASSYVSGRFEKLFF
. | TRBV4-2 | CASSQGGGIEKLFF
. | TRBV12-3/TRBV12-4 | CASSLAGNQPQHF
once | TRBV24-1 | CATSTGGRSADTQYF
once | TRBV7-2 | CASSLFRDRVTGELFF
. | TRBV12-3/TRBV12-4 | CASSLRGNTIYF
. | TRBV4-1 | CASTFMGGPGQGPPLHF
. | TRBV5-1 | CASSLWANEQFF
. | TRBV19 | CASSKVGGGETQYF
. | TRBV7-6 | CASSLVGEGYTF
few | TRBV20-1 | CSASGRSEAFF
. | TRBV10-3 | CAISAQTGGVQPQHF
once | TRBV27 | CASSHRGDQPQHF
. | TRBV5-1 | CASSLSLAGGSGWGQETQYF
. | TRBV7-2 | CASSLYPTGAYEQYF
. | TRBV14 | CASSPLPGQVNSPLHF
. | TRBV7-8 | CASSLVKTSGTYNEQFF
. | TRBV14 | CASSQAGLDHLEAFF
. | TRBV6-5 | CASYRDPNEKLFF
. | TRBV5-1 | CASHGQGDTEAFF
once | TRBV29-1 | CSVGVGGHGYTF